These 14 T cell receptor beta chains were sequenced from one sample in a study of blood T cell repertoires in COVID-19. Sequenced by immunoSEQ multiplex PCR; TCRdb stores in-frame clones only, minus some. The data show under 200,000 clones, about 88% seen once. Sequenced input: peripheral blood. Receptors originate from a man aged 35-49 years with active or convalescent COVID-19.

The chain combines TRBV19 with TRBJ1-2, with D perhaps matching TRBD1 (5 bases). Trimming pared 9 bases from V and 4 bases from J, leaving 15 bases between. Germline values: CDR1 LNHDA, CDR2 SQIVND (reference sequence). The CDR3 runs 13 residues. CDR3 in amino acids: CASRTTASYGYTF. The CDR3 nucleotides read TGTGCCAGCCGGACGACAGCCTCCTATGGCTACACCTTC.

This clone was seen once. The chain links TRBV29-1 to TRBJ2-1; the match to TRBD2 covers 10 bases. The CDR3 totals 14 residues. The germline gives CDR1 SQVTM, CDR2 ANQGSEA. J was trimmed by 8 bases and V by 8 bases; bases with no gene match: 12. The CDR3 DNA reads TGCAGCTCCTCCGGGACTAGCGTTTTCGATGAGCAGTTCTTC. It codes for CSSSGTSVFDEQFF.

The gene calls are TRBV3-1 (or the pseudogene TRBV3-2) and TRBJ1-4; 10 nucleotides line up with TRBD1. Germline V lookup: CDR1 LGHDT, CDR2 YNNKEL (reference sequence). The CDR3 length is 14 residues. The junction had 3 bases not matched to a gene; V was cut back by 4 bases and J by 7 bases. The DNA of the CDR3 is TGTGCCAGCAGCCTCAGGACAGGGGGTGAAAAACTGTTTTTT. Translated, it gives CASSLRTGGEKLFF.

The chain links TRBV5-6 to TRBJ2-1; D gene ambiguous. V was trimmed by 4 bases and J by 5 bases, leaving 10 bases between them. The CDR3 length is 13 residues. The germline gives CDR1 SGHDT, CDR2 YYEEEE. The DNA for the CDR3 is TGTGCCAGCAGCCACTCAAAAAACAATGAGCAGTTCTTC. Amino acids: CASSHSKNNEQFF.

The J gene is TRBJ2-7, the V gene TRBV5-4; D perhaps matches TRBD2 (6 bases). The germline V gene has CDR1 SGHNT and CDR2 YYREEE (reference sequence). CDR3 length: 13 residues. Between the trimmed V and J ends, which lost 4 bases and 5 bases, there was a span of 13 bases. CDR3 amino acids: CASSLWGRHEQYF. CDR3 coding DNA: TGTGCCAGCAGCCTTTGGGGGAGGCACGAGCAGTACTTC.

The V call is TRBV5-8, the J call TRBJ1-3; D perhaps matches TRBD1 (5 bases). The CDR3 contains 19 residues. Germline values: CDR1 SGHTS, CDR2 YDEGEE. Deletions cut 1 base from V and 0 bases from J, with 20 bases between. CDR3 loop: CASSLWQGPVLSSGNTIYF. The CDR3 region has the DNA TGTGCCAGCAGCTTGTGGCAGGGTCCCGTTCTCAGCTCTGGAAACACCATATATTTT.

This clone appeared a few times. The chain combines TRBV5-1 with TRBJ1-4; TRBD1 agrees at 9 bases. The V gene's germline CDR1 is SGHRS and CDR2 YFSETQ. CDR3 length equals 16 residues. Losses at the gene ends were 2 bases for V and 7 bases for J; bases not matched to a gene: 9. CDR3 nucleotide sequence: TGCGCCAGCAGCTTCACCGGGACAGGGTCCAGTGAAAAACTGTTTTTT. This gives the protein CASSFTGTGSSEKLFF.

This chain connects TRBV7-3 to TRBJ1-1; TRBD1 matches 9 bases. Losses at the gene ends were 5 bases for V and 5 bases for J; bases not matched to a gene: 12. This CDR3 is built from 16 residues. Germline values: CDR1 SGHTA, CDR2 FQGTGA. CDR3 amino acids: CASSPTGGGRGTEAFF. CDR3 coding DNA: TGTGCCAGCAGCCCAACAGGGGGCGGCCGTGGAACTGAAGCTTTCTTT.

This clone is a singleton in its sample. The chain couples TRBV29-1 to TRBJ2-3; D might be TRBD2 (6 bases). The CDR3 is 12 amino acids. CDR1 is SQVTM and CDR2 is ANQGSEA in the germline V gene. The germline V and J ends were trimmed by 4 bases and 5 bases, with 10 bases remaining between them. CDR3 region: CSVVTGEDTQYF. The CDR3 coding sequence is TGCAGCGTTGTTACGGGAGAAGATACGCAGTATTTT.

J is TRBJ2-1 and V is TRBV28; TRBD2 aligns across 10 bases. Trimming took 8 bases from V and 6 from J; bases not matched to a gene: 7. Germline V gene lookup returns CDR1 MDHEN and CDR2 SYDVKM. The CDR3 runs to 14 residues. CDR3 in amino acids: CASGVLAGVNEQFF. The CDR3 region has the DNA TGTGCCAGCGGCGTTCTAGCGGGAGTCAATGAGCAGTTCTTC.

This sequence joins TRBV6-4 and TRBJ1-1; D perhaps matches TRBD1 (6 bases). Trimming stripped 6 bases from V and 7 bases from J, with 15 bases between. Germline CDR1 is MRHNA and CDR2 is SNTAGT. The CDR3 is 13 residues long. CDR3 DNA: TGTGCCAGCAGCAACAGGGTGCAAGGTGAAGCTTTCTTT. Its translation is CASSNRVQGEAFF.

This clone was seen a single time. The gene calls are TRBV28 and TRBJ1-5; TRBD1 matches at 7 bases. Germline V gene sequence: CDR1 MDHEN, CDR2 SYDVKM. J was trimmed by 7 bases and V by 4 bases; bases with no gene match: 7. There are 14 residues in the CDR3. The CDR3 region is CASSSEGARQPQHF. The CDR3 DNA follows: TGTGCCAGCAGTTCAGAGGGGGCTCGGCAGCCCCAGCATTTT.

This clone came up once. This chain links TRBV4-1 with TRBJ2-3; D call uncertain. The CDR3 totals 12 residues. Germline-derived CDR1 and CDR2 are MGHRA and YSYEKL. Deletions cut 5 bases from V and 6 bases from J, with 9 bases between. The CDR3 spells CASSNPMDTQYF. Here the CDR3 DNA reads TGCGCCAGCAGCAACCCTATGGATACGCAGTATTTT.

The gene calls are TRBV5-5 and TRBJ2-3; 8 bases map to TRBD2. Germline-derived CDR1 and CDR2 are SGHKS and YYEKEE (reference sequence). Trimming removed 4 bases from V and 8 bases from J; junction bases left unmatched: 15. The CDR3 runs 16 residues. The CDR3 region is CASSQGLGGPQGTQYF. The CDR3 DNA follows: TGTGCCAGCAGCCAGGGACTAGGGGGGCCTCAGGGTACGCAGTATTTT. The complete variable domain, with remaining parts taken from reference TRBV5-5 and TRBJ2-3, reads DAGVTQSPTHLIKTRGQQVTLRCSPISGHKSVSWYQQVLGQGPQFIFQYYEKEERGRGNFPDRFSARQFPNYSSELNVNALLLGDSALYLCASSQGLGGPQGTQYFGPGTRLTVL.